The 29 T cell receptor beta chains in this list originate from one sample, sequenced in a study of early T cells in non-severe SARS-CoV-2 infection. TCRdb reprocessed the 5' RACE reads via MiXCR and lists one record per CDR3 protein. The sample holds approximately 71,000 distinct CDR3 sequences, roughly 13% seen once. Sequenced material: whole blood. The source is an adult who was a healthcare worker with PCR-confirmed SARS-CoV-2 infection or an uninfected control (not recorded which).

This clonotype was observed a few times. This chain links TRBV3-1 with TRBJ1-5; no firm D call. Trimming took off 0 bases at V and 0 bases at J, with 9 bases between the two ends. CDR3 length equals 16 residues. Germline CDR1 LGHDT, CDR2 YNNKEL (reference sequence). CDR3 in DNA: TGTGCCAGCAGCCAAGATCCGGTCACTAGCAATCAGCCCCAGCATTTT. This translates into CASSQDPVTSNQPQHF.

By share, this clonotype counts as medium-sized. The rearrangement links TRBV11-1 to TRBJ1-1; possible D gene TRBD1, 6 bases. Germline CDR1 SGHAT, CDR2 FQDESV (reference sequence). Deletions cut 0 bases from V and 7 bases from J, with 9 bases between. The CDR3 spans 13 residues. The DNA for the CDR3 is TGTGCCAGCAGCTTAGCCAGGGGAGATGAAGCTTTCTTT. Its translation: CASSLARGDEAFF.

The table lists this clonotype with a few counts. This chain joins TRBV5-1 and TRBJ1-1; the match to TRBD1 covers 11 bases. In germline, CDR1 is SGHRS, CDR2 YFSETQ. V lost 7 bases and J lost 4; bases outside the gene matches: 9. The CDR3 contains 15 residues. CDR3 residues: CASGPGQGAFTEAFF. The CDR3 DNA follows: TGCGCCAGCGGCCCAGGACAGGGGGCGTTCACTGAAGCTTTCTTT.

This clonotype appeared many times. Here the CDR3 reads CASSLTGTDSSYNSPLHF. CDR3 DNA: TGTGCCAGCAGCTTGACCGGTACTGACAGCTCCTATAATTCACCCCTCCACTTT. The chain links TRBV7-8 to TRBJ1-6; D is possibly TRBD1 (5 bases). The V gene's germline CDR1 is SGHVS and CDR2 FQNEAQ. This CDR3 contains 18 residues. Trimming pared 3 bases from V and 0 bases from J, leaving 15 bases between.

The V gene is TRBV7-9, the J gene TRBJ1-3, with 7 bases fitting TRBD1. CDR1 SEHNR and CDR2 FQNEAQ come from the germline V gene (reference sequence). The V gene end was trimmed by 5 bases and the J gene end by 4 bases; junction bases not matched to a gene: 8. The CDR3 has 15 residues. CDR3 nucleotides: TGTGCCAGCAGCGATACAGGGGCAGGAGGAAACACCATATATTTT. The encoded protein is CASSDTGAGGNTIYF.

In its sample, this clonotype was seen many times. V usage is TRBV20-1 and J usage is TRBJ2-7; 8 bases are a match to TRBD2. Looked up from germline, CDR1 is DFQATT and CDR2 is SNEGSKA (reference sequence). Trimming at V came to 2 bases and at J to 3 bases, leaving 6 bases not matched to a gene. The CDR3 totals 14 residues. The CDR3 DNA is TGCAGTGCTAGATTGGCGGGGGGAAACTACGAGCAGTACTTC. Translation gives CSARLAGGNYEQYF.

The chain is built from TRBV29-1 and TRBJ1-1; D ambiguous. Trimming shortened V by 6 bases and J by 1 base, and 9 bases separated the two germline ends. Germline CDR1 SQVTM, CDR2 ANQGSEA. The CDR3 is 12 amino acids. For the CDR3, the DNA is TGCAGCGTCGGTTGGGGGAACACTGAAGCTTTCTTT. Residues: CSVGWGNTEAFF.

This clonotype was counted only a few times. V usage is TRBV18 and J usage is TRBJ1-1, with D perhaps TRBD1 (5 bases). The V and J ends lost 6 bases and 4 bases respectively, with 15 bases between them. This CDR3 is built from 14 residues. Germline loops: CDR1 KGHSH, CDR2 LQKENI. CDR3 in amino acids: CASSADRTGTEAFF. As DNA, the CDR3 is TGTGCCAGCTCCGCCGACAGAACGGGCACTGAAGCTTTCTTT.

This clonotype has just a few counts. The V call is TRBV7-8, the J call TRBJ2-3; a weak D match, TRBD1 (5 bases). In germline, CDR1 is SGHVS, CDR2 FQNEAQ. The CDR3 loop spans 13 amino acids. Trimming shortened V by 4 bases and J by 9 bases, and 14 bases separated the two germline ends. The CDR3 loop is CASSSRQSWTQYF. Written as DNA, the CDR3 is TGTGCCAGCAGCTCAAGACAGTCCTGGACGCAGTATTTT.

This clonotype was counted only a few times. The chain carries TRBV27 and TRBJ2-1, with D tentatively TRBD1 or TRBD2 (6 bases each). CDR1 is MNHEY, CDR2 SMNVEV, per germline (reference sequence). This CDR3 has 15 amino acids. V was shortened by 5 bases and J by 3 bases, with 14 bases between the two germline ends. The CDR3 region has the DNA TGTGCCAGCAGTCCTAGGGGGGAAGGCTACAATGAGCAGTTCTTC. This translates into CASSPRGEGYNEQFF.

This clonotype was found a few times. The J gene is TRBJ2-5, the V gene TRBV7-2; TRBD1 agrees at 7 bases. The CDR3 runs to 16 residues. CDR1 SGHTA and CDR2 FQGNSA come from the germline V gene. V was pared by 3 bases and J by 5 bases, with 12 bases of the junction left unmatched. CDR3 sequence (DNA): TGTGCCAGCAGCTTTGATCGCCTTAGGGGGCGGGAGACCCAGTACTTC. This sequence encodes CASSFDRLRGRETQYF.

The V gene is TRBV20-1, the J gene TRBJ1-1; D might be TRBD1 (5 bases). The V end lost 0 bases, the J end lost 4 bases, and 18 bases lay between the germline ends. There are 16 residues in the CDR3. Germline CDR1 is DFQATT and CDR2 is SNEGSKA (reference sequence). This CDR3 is CSARDPAGRIFTEAFF. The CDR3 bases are TGCAGTGCTAGAGATCCCGCAGGGAGGATATTCACTGAAGCTTTCTTT.

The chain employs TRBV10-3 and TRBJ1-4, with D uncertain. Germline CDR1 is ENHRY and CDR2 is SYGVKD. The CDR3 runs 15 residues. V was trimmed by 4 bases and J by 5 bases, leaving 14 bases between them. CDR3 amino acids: CAISGKDGMNEKLFF. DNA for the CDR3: TGTGCCATCAGTGGGAAGGACGGGATGAATGAAAAACTGTTTTTT.

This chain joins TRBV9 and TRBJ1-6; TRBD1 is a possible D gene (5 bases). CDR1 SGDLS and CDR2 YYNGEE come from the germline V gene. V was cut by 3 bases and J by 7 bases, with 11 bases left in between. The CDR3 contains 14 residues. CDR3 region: CASSGRDGNSPLHF. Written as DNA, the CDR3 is TGTGCCAGCAGCGGACGGGACGGGAATTCACCCCTCCACTTT.

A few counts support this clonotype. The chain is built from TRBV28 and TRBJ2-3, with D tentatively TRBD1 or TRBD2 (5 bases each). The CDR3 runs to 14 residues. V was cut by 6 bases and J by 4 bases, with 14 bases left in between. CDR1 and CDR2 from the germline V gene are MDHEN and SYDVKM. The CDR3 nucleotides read TGTGCCAGCAGGATTGAGGGGCGCCCAGATACGCAGTATTTT. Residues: CASRIEGRPDTQYF. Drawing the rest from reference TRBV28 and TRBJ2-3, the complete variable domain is DVKVTQSSRYLVKRTGEKVFLECVQDMDHENMFWYRQDPGLGLRLIYFSYDVKMKEKGDIPEGYSVSREKKERFSLILESASTNQTSMYLCASRIEGRPDTQYFGPGTRLTVL.

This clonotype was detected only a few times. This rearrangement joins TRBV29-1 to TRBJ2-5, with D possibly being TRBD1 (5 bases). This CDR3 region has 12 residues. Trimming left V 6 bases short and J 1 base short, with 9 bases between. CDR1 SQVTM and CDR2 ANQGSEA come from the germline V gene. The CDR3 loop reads CSVAGFQETQYF. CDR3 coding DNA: TGCAGCGTGGCAGGGTTCCAAGAGACCCAGTACTTC.

The CDR3 region is CASSLSYRDIYGYTF. The CDR3 bases are TGTGCCAGCAGCCTTAGCTATAGGGATATCTATGGCTACACCTTC. The rearrangement joins TRBV7-2 to TRBJ1-2, with D unresolved. The CDR3 runs 15 residues. V lost 5 bases to trimming and J lost 4 bases, with 17 bases between them. Germline lookup yields CDR1 SGHTA and CDR2 FQGNSA.

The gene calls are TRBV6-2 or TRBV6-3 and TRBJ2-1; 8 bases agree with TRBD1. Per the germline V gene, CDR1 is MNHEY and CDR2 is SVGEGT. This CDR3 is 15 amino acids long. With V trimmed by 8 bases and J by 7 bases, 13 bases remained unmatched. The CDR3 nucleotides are TGTGCCAGCTTGTCGACGGGACAGGATGAAAATGAGCAGTTCTTC. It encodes CASLSTGQDENEQFF.

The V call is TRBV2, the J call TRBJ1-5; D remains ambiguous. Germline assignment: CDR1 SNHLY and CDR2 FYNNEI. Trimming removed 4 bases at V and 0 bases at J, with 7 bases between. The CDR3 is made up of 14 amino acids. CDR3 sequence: CASSGRYSNQPQHF. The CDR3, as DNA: TGTGCCAGCAGTGGCAGGTATAGCAATCAGCCCCAGCATTTT.

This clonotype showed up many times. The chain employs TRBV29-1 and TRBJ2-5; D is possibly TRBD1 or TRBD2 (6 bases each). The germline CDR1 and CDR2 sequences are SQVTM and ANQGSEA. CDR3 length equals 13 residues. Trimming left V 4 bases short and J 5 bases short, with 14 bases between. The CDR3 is CSVVRGAGETQYF. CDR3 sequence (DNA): TGCAGCGTTGTCAGGGGCGCGGGGGAGACCCAGTACTTC. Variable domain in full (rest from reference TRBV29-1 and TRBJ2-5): SAVISQKPSRDICQRGTSLTIQCQVDSQVTMMFWYRQQPGQSLTLIATANQGSEATYESGFVIDKFPISRPNLTFSTLTVSNMSPEDSSIYLCSVVRGAGETQYFGPGTRLLVL.

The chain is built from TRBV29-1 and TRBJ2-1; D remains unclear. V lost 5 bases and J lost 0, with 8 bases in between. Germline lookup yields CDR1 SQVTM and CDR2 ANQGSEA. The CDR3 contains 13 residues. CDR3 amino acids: CSVRKASYNEQFF. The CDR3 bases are TGCAGCGTTAGAAAGGCCTCCTACAATGAGCAGTTCTTC.

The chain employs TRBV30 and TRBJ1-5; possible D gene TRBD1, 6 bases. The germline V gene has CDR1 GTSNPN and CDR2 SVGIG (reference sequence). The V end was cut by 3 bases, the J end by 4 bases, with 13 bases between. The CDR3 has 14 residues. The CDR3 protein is CAWSLTGSNQPQHF. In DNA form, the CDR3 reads TGTGCCTGGAGCCTGACAGGTTCTAATCAGCCCCAGCATTTT.

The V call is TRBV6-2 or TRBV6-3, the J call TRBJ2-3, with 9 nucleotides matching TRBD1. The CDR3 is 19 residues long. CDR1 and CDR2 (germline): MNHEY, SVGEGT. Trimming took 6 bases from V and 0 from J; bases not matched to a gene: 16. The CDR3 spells CASRRRDRAIPASTDTQYF. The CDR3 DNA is TGTGCCAGCAGACGCCGGGACAGGGCAATACCAGCTAGCACAGATACGCAGTATTTT.

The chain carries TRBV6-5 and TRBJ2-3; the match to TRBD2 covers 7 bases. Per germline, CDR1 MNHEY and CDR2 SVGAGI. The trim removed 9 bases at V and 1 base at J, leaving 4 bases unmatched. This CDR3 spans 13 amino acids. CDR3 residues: CASYSGGTDTQYF. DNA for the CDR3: TGTGCCAGTTACAGCGGGGGCACAGATACGCAGTATTTT.

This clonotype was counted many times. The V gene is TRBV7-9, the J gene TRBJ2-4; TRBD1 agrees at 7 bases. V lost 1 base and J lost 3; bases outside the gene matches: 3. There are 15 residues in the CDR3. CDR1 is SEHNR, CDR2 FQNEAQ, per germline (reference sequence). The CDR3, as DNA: TGTGCCAGCAGCTTAGGTGACAGGGACAAAAACATTCAGTACTTC. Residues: CASSLGDRDKNIQYF.

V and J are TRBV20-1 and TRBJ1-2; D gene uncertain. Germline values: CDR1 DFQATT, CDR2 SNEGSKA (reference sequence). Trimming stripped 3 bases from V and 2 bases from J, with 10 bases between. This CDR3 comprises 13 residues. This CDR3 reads CSASLPENYGYTF. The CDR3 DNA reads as TGCAGTGCTAGCCTCCCAGAGAACTATGGCTACACCTTC.

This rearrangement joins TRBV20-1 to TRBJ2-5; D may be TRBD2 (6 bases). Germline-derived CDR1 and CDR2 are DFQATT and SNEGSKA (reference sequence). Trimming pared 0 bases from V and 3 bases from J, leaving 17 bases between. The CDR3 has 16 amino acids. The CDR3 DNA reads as TGCAGTGCTAGAGAATCCGAGCGGAGGGTGGAAGAGACCCAGTACTTC. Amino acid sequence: CSARESERRVEETQYF.

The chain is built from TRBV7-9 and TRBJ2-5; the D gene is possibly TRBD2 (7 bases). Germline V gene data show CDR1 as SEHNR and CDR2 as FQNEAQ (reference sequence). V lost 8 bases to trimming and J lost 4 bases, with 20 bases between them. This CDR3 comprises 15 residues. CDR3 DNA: TGTGCCAGCTCCTATCTACGGGGGGCGGTAGAGACCCAGTACTTC. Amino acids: CASSYLRGAVETQYF. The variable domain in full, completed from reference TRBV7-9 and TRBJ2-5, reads DTGVSQNPRHKITKRGQNVTFRCDPISEHNRLYWYRQTLGQGPEFLTYFQNEAQLEKSRLLSDRFSAERPKGSFSTLEIQRTEQGDSAMYLCASSYLRGAVETQYFGPGTRLLVL.

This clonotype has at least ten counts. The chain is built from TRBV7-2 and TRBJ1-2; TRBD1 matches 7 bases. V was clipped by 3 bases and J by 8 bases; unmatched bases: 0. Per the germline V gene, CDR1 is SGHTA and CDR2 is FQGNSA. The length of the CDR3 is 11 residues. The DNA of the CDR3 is TGTGCCAGCAGCTTGACAGGGGGCTACACCTTC. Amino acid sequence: CASSLTGGYTF.